These 4 T cell receptor beta chains were sequenced from one sample in a study of shared clonotypes between healthy human individuals. Clones were sequenced by immunoSEQ multiplex PCR, and TCRdb holds only the in-frame ones, with some missing. The sample consists of 400,000 or so clones, about 96% of them appearing once. The sequencing input was memory CD8+ T cells sorted from blood. Subset noted: CD45RO+ cells pooled with CCR7-negative TemRA cells. The receptor source for this set is a man in his thirties or forties in good health.

This clone was seen only once. The gene calls are TRBV28 and TRBJ1-2; 11 nucleotides align to TRBD1. CDR1 is MDHEN and CDR2 is SYDVKM in the germline V gene. The CDR3 extends over 13 amino acids. Germline trimming cut 6 bases from V and 8 bases from J; bases unmatched to any gene: 5. The CDR3 reads CASRGTGGFGYTF. CDR3 bases: TGTGCCAGCAGGGGGACAGGGGGATTCGGCTACACCTTC.

V and J are TRBV10-3 and TRBJ1-2, with TRBD1 matching 7 bases. V dropped 6 bases and J dropped 4; count of bases not matched to a gene: 8. The CDR3 extends over 14 amino acids. Germline loops: CDR1 ENHRY, CDR2 SYGVKD. Written as DNA, the CDR3 is TGTGCCATCAGCCCCGAACAGGGGAGCTATGGCTACACCTTC. As protein: CAISPEQGSYGYTF.

V gene TRBV18 combines with J gene TRBJ2-7; 7 bases are shared with TRBD2. The CDR3 is 13 residues long. The germline V gene has CDR1 KGHSH and CDR2 LQKENI. With 0 bases clipped from V and 7 bases from J, the junction kept 3 bases outside the gene matches. CDR3 sequence reads: CASSPPGGAEQYF. CDR3 sequence (DNA): TGTGCCAGCTCACCACCGGGAGGGGCTGAGCAGTACTTC.

The chain links TRBV7-2 to TRBJ2-1; 8 bases line up with TRBD2. Germline V gene sequence: CDR1 SGHTA, CDR2 FQGNSA. CDR3 length: 16 amino acids. The trim removed 2 bases at V and 4 bases at J, leaving 7 bases unmatched. The DNA of the CDR3 is TGTGCCAGCAGCTTATTGAAAACTAGCGGTTACAATGAGCAGTTCTTC. Its protein product is CASSLLKTSGYNEQFF.